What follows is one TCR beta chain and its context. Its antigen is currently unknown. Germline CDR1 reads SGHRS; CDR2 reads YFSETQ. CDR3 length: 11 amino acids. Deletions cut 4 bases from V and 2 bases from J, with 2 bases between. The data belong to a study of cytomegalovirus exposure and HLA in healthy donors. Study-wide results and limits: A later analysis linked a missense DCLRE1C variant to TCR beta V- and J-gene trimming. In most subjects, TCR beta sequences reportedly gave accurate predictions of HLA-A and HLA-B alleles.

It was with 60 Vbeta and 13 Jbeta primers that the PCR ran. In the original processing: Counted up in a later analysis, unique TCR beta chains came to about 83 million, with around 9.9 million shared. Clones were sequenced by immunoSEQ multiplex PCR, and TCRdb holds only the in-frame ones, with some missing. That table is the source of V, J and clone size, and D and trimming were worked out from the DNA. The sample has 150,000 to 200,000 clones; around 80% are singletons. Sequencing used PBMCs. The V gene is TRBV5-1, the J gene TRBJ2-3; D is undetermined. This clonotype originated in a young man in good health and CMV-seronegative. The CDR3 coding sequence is TGCGCCAGCAGCCTCACAGATACGCAGTATTTT. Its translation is CASSLTDTQYF.